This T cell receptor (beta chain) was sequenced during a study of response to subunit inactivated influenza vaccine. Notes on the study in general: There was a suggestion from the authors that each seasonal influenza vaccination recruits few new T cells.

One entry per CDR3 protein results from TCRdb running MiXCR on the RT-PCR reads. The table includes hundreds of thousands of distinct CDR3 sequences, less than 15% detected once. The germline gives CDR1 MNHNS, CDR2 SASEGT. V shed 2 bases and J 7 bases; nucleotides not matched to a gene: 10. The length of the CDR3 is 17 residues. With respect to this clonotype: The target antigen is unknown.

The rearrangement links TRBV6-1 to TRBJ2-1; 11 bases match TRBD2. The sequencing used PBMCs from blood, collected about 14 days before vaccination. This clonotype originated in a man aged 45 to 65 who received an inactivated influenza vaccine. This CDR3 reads CASSELWTSGSRNEQFF. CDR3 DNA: TGTGCCAGCAGTGAACTGTGGACTAGCGGGTCGAGGAATGAGCAGTTCTTC.